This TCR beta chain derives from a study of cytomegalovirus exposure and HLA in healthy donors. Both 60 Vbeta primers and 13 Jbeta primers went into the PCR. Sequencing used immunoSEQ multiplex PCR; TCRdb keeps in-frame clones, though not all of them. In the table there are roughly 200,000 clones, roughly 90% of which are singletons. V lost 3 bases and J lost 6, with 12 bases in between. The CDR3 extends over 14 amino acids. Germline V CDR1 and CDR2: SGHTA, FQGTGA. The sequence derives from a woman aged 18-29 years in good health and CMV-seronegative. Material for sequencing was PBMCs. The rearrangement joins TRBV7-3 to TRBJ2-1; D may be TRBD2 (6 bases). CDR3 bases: TGTGCCAGCAGCTTCTCTTCGGGAGCCAATGAGCAGTTCTTC. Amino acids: CASSFSSGANEQFF.